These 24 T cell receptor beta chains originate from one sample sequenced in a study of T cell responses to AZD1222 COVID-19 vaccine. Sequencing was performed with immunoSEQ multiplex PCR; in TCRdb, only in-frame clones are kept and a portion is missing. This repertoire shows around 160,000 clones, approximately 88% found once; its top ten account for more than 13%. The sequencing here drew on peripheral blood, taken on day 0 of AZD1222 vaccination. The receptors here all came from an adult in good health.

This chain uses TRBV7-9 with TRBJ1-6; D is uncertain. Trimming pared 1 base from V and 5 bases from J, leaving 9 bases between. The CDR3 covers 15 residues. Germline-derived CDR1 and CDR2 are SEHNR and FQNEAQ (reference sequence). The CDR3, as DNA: TGTGCCAGCAGCTTAGGGCAAACGGATAATTCACCCCTCCACTTT. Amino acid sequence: CASSLGQTDNSPLHF.

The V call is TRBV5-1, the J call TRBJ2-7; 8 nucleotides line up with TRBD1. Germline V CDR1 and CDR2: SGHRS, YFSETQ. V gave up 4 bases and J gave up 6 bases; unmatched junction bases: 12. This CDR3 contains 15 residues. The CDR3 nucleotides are TGCGCCAGCAGCGTAGGGCAGGGGGCCTGGGGCGAGCAGTACTTC. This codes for CASSVGQGAWGEQYF.

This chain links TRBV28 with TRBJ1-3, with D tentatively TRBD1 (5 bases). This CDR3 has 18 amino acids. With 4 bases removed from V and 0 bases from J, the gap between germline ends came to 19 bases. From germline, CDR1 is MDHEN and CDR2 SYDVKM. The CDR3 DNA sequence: TGTGCCAGCAGTTCTTCCGGGGGTGGCGGCGCCTCTGGAAACACCATATATTTT. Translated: CASSSSGGGGASGNTIYF.

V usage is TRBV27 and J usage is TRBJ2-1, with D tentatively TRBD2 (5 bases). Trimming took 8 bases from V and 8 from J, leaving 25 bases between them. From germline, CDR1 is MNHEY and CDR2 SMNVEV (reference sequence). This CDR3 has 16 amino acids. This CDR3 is CASCSRATGVIHEQFF. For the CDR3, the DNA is TGTGCCAGCTGCTCGAGGGCTACCGGGGTAATCCATGAGCAGTTCTTC.

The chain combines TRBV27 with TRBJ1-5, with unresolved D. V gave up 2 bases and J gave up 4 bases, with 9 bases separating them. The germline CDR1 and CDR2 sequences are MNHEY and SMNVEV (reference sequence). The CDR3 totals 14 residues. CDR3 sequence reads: CASSLRANNQPQHF. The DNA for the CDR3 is TGTGCCAGCAGTTTAAGGGCTAATAATCAGCCCCAGCATTTT.

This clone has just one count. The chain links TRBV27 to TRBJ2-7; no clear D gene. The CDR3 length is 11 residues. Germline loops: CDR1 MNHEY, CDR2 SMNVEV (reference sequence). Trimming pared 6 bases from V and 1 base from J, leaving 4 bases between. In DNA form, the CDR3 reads TGTGCCAGCAGGGGGTCCTACGAGCAGTACTTC. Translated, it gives CASRGSYEQYF.

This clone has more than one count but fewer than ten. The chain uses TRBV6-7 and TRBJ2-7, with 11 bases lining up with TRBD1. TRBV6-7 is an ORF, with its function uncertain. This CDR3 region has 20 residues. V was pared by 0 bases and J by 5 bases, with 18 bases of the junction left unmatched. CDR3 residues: CASSYSFSGGQGAQFHEQYF. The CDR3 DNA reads TGTGCCAGCAGTTACTCGTTCTCCGGAGGACAGGGGGCTCAGTTCCACGAGCAGTACTTC.

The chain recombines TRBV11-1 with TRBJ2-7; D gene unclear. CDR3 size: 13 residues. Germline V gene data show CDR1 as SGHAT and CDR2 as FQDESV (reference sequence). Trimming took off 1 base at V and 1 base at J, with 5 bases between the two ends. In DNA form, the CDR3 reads TGTGCCAGCAGCTTAGGGGATTCCTACGAGCAGTACTTC. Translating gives CASSLGDSYEQYF.

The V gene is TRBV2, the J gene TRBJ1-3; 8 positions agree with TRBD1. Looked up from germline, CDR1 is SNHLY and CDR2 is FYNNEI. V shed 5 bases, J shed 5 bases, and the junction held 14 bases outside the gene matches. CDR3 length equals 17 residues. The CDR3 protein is CASSPSPSRTGRNTIYF. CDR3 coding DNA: TGTGCCAGCAGTCCCTCCCCTTCAAGGACAGGGAGAAACACCATATATTTT.

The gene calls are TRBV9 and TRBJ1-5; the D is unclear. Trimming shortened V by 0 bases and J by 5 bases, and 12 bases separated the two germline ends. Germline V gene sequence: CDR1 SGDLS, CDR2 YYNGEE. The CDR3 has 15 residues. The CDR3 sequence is CASSVGGLEDQPQHF. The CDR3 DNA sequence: TGTGCCAGCAGCGTAGGTGGGCTCGAGGATCAGCCCCAGCATTTT.

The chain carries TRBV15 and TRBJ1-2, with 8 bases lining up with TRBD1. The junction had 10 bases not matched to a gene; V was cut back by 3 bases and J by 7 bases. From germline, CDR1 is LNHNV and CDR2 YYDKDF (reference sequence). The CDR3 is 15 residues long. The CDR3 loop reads CATSRPGQGRGGYTF. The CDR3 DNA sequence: TGTGCCACCAGCAGGCCCGGACAGGGCCGGGGTGGCTACACCTTC.

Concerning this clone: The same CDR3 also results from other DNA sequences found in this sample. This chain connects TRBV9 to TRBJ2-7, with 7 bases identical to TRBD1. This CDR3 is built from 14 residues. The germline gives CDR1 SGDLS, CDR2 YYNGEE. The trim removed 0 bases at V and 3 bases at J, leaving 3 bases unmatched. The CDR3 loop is CASSVAGGYYEQYF. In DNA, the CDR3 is TGTGCCAGCAGCGTAGCAGGGGGATACTACGAGCAGTACTTC.

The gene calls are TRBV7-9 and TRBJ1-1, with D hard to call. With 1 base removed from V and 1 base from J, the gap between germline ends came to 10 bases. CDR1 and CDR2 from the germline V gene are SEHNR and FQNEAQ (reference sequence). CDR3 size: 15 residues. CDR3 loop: CASSLVQAGNTEAFF. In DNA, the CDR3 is TGTGCCAGCAGCTTAGTTCAGGCGGGGAACACTGAAGCTTTCTTT. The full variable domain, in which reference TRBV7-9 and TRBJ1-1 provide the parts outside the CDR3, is DTGVSQNPRHKITKRGQNVTFRCDPISEHNRLYWYRQTLGQGPEFLTYFQNEAQLEKSRLLSDRFSAERPKGSFSTLEIQRTEQGDSAMYLCASSLVQAGNTEAFFGQGTRLTVV.

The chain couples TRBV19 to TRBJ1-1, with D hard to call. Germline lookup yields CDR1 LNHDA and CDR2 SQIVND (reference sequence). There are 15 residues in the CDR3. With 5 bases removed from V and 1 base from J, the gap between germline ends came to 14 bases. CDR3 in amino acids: CASSPQSHRNTEAFF. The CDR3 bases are TGTGCCAGTAGTCCGCAAAGCCACAGGAACACTGAAGCTTTCTTT.

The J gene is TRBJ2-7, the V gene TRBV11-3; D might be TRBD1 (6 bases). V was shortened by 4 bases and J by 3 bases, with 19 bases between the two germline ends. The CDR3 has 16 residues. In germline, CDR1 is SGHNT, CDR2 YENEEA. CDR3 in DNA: TGTGCCAGCAGCTCTTCTTCACAGGGCGGGTTCTACGAGCAGTACTTC. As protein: CASSSSSQGGFYEQYF.

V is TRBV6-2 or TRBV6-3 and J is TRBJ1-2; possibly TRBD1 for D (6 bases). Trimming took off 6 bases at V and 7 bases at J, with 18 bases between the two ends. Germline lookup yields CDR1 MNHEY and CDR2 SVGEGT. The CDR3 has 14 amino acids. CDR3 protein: CASSNSPRQVGYTF. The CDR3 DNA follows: TGTGCCAGCAGCAACAGCCCTCGACAGGTTGGCTACACCTTC.

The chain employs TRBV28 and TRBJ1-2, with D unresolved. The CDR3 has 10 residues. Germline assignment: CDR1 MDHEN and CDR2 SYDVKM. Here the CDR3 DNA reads TGTGCAGCGGCCGGGGATGGCTACACCTTC. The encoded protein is CAAAGDGYTF.

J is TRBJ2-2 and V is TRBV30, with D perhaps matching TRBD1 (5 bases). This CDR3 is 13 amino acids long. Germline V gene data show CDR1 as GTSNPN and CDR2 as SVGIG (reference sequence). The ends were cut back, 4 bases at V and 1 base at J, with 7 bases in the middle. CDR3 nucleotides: TGTGCCTGGACAACAGGGAACACCGGGGAGCTGTTTTTT. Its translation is CAWTTGNTGELFF. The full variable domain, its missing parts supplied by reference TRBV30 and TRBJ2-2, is SQTIHQWPATLVQPVGSPLSLECTVEGTSNPNLYWYRQAAGRGLQLLFYSVGIGQISSEVPQNLSASRPQDRQFILSSKKLLLSDSGFYLCAWTTGNTGELFFGEGSRLTVL.

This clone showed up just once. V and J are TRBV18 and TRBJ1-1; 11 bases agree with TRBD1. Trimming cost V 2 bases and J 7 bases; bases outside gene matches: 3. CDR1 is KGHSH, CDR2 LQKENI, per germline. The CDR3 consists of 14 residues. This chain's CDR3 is CASSPIGTGGEAFF. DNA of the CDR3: TGTGCCAGCTCACCAATCGGGACAGGGGGTGAAGCTTTCTTT.

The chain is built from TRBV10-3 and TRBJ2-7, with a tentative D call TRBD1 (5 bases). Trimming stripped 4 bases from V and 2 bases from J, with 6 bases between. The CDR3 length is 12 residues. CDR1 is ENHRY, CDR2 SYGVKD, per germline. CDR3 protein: CAISGTTYEQYF. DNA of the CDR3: TGTGCCATCAGTGGGACAACCTACGAGCAGTACTTC.

The CDR3 sequence is CASSSSRLGYEQYF. The CDR3 DNA reads as TGTGCCAGTAGTTCGTCCCGACTAGGCTACGAGCAGTACTTC. This chain links TRBV19 with TRBJ2-7, with D possibly TRBD2 on 6 matching bases. The V end lost 5 bases, the J end lost 3 bases, and 14 bases lay between the germline ends. Looked up from germline, CDR1 is LNHDA and CDR2 is SQIVND (reference sequence). The CDR3 length is 14 residues.

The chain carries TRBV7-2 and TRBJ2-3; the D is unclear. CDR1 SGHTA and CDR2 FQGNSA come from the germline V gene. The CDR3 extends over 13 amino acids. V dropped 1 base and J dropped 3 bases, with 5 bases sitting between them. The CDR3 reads CASSLDWTDTQYF. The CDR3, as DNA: TGTGCCAGCAGCTTAGATTGGACAGATACGCAGTATTTT.

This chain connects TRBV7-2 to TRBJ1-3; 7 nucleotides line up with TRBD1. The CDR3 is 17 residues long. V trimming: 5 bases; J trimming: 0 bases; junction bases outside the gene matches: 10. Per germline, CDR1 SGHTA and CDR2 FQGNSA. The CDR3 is CASSGDGQAASGNTIYF. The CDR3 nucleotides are TGTGCCAGCAGCGGGGATGGACAGGCCGCCTCTGGAAACACCATATATTTT.

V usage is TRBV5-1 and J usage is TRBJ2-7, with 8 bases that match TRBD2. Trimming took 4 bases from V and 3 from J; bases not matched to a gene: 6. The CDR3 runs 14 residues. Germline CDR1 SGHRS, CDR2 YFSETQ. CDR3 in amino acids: CASSMTSALYEQYF. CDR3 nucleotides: TGCGCCAGCAGCATGACTAGCGCGCTCTACGAGCAGTACTTC.